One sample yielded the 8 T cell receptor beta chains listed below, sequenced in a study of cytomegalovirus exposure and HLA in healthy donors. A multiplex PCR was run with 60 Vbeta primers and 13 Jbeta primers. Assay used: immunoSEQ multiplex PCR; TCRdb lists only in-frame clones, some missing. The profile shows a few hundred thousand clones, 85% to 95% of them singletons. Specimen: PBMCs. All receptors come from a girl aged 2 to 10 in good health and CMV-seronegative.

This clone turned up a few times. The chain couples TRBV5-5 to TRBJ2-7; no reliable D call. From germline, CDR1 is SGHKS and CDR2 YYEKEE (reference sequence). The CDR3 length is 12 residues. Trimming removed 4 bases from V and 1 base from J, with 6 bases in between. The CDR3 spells CASSLPSYEQYF. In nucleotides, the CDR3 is TGTGCCAGCAGCCTACCGTCCTACGAGCAGTACTTC.

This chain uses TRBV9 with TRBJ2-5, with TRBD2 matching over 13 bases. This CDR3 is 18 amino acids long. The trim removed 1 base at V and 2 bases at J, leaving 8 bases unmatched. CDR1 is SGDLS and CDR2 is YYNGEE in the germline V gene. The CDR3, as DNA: TGTGCCAGCAGCGTACAAACCGGGACTAGCGGGATTCAAGAGACCCAGTACTTC. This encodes CASSVQTGTSGIQETQYF.

CDR3 coding DNA: TGTGCCAGCAGTTTATCGAGGGCAGGGGGCCGAAATGGCTACACCTTC. It is translated as CASSLSRAGGRNGYTF. The chain combines TRBV27 with TRBJ1-2, with 8 bases identical to TRBD1. With V trimmed by 0 bases and J by 6 bases, 9 bases remained unmatched. CDR3 length: 16 residues. Germline CDR1 MNHEY, CDR2 SMNVEV (reference sequence).

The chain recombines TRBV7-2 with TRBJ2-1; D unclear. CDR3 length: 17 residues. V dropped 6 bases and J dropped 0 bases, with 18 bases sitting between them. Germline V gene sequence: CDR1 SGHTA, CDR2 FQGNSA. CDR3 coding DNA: TGTGCCAGCAGTCTTGTGTCGGTGAGAAGCTCCTACAATGAGCAGTTCTTC. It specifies CASSLVSVRSSYNEQFF. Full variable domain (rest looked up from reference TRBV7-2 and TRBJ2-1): GAGVSQSPSNKVTEKGKDVELRCDPISGHTALYWYRQSLGQGLEFLIYFQGNSAPDKSGLPSDRFSAERTGGSVSTLTIQRTQQEDSAVYLCASSLVSVRSSYNEQFFGPGTRLTVL.

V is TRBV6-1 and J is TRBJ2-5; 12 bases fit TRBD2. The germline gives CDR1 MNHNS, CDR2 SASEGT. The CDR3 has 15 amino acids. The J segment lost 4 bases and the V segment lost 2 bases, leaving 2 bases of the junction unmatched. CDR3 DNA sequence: TGTGCCAGCAGTGAACGGGGACTAGCGGGAGAGACCCAGTACTTC. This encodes CASSERGLAGETQYF.

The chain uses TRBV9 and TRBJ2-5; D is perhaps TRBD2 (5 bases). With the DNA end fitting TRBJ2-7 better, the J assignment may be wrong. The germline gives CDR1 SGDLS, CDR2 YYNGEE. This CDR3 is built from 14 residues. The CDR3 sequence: CASSVGAGLDEQYF. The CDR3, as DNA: TGTGCCAGCAGCGTAGGGGCGGGTTTAGACGAGCAGTACTTC.

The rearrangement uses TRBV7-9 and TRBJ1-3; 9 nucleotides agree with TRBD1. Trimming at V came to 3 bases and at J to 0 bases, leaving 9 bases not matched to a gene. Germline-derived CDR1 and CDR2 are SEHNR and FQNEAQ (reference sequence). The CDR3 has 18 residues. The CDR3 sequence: CASSLRQGVESSGNTIYF. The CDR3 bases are TGTGCCAGCAGCTTGAGACAGGGGGTAGAGAGCTCTGGAAACACCATATATTTT.

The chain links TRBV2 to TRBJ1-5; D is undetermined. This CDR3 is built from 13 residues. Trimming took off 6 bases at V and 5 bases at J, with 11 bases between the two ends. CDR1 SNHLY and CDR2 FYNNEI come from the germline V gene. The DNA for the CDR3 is TGTGCCAGCAGAGTACTCCCCGATCAGCCCCAGCATTTT. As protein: CASRVLPDQPQHF.